The rows below give T cell receptor beta chains drawn from one sample of a study of T-cell reconstitution after alpha-beta-depleted transplantation in children. TCRdb fed the PCR reads into MiXCR, producing one record per CDR3 protein. The sample has hundreds of thousands of distinct CDR3 sequences; roughly 13% are singletons. Sequenced material: PBMCs, mostly from graft donor cells, taken 360 days after TCRalphabeta/CD19-depleted stem cell transplant. All receptors come from a male patient younger than 18 who had a stem cell transplant for acute myeloid leukemia, so the T cells may come from the graft donor. Both conserved end residues are trimmed from each CDR3. A clone size is listed for some rows: how often the clone was seen (once, few, many), or a class if it is expanded.

TRBJ2-2 few TRBV11-3 ASSFAALTGELF
TRBJ2-1 . TRBV11-1 ASSGPTSGMTRSYNEQF
TRBJ2-7 few TRBV9 ASSPRGMTYEQY
TRBJ2-3 . TRBV20-1 SASLVVKDTQY
TRBJ2-7 . TRBV7-2 ASSKKRTVGSYEQY
TRBJ2-1 . TRBV28 ASTPPYRADEQF
TRBJ2-5 few TRBV5-6 ASSLLNDSAETQY
TRBJ2-7 once TRBV7-9 ASSFALGSSYEQY
TRBJ1-2 few TRBV15 ATSSGTGTSNYGYT
TRBJ2-1 few TRBV18 ASSPLGGPSYNEQF
TRBJ2-1 few TRBV29-1 SVEDRGVYNEQF
TRBJ2-5 few TRBV5-1 ASSGTGVTQTQY
TRBJ2-7 few TRBV11-2 ASSSVPPGLAVSGGEQY
TRBJ2-1 many TRBV20-1 SATSLNNEQF
TRBJ2-7 few TRBV4-3 ASSQGTGVEQY
TRBJ1-5 few TRBV18 ASSEGTGHQPQH
TRBJ2-2 few TRBV20-1 SARPPGTSVDTGELF
TRBJ2-7 many TRBV29-1 SVEITGASYEQY
TRBJ2-7 few TRBV20-1 SAHWTGSHEQY
TRBJ2-3 . TRBV5-1 ASSFGRASTDTQY
TRBJ2-7 . TRBV9 ASSVEPSGDEQY
TRBJ2-1 . TRBV2 ASSVQRTSGRTYNEQF
TRBJ2-1 many TRBV24-1 ATLGRNNEQF
TRBJ2-1 . TRBV25-1 ASSELRLAGRYNEQF
TRBJ2-7 few TRBV21-1 ASSKDGEVLHTYEQY
TRBJ1-5 many TRBV20-1 SARGQGNQPQH
TRBJ2-4 . TRBV4-1 ASSQHASTSGIAKNIQY
TRBJ1-4 many TRBV6-5 ASSPGTLEKLF
TRBJ2-7 many TRBV12-3/TRBV12-4 ASSFRPLYEQY
TRBJ2-2 . TRBV28 ASSLRLLAGLSPTGELF
TRBJ2-7 . TRBV6-2/TRBV6-3 ASSYSKRTGEEQY